This entry features one T cell receptor beta chain sequence. Its antigen remains unidentified. The record originates from a study of OX40 agonist ivuxolimab in advanced cancers. Study as a whole: Given to patients was ivuxolimab, an agonistic anti-OX40 (CD134) antibody.

The timepoints at which blood was sampled were baseline, cycle 4 day 1, and cycle 7 day 1. The CDR3 is made up of 14 amino acids. Trimming left V 6 bases short and J 0 bases short, with 9 bases between. Germline V gene data show CDR1 as LNHDA and CDR2 as SQIVND (reference sequence). Only in-frame clones appear in the TCRdb table, and some are missing; sequencing was by immunoSEQ multiplex PCR. Among 60,000 to 65,000 clones listed, roughly 80% were seen once. Study results and limitations: Expanded clones tended on average to be more numerous among CD8+ T cells than CD4+.

This sequence originates from an adult with an advanced solid tumor such as melanoma, head and neck, liver or kidney cancer. This sample comprised CD4+ or CD8+ T cells sorted from blood, obtained in a trial of the OX40 agonist ivuxolimab. The chain combines TRBV19 with TRBJ1-3; D gene uncertain. Here the CDR3 reads CASRPEYSGNTIYF. CDR3 sequence (DNA): TGTGCCAGTAGGCCCGAATACTCTGGAAACACCATATATTTT.